The entry that follows covers one T cell receptor beta chain sequence. What it binds is not known. With 10 bases clipped from V and 2 bases from J, the junction kept 5 bases outside the gene matches. The CDR3 covers 13 residues. Germline CDR1 and CDR2: MNHNS and SASEGT. This sample is drawn from a study of cytomegalovirus exposure and HLA in healthy donors. Study-level results: Among TCR beta chains, those listed as cytomegalovirus-associated numbered over 150. Across all donors, roughly uniform sequencing depth was an assumption of the presence/absence analyses. In a later analysis, common viral pathogens appeared linked to several of the most significant clusters.

Researchers ran the PCR with 60 Vbeta and 13 Jbeta primers. Clones were read by immunoSEQ multiplex PCR, and TCRdb kept only the in-frame ones, dropping some. The data hold approximately 100,000 clones, with roughly 69% observed a single time. This sequence was found in a man aged 50-60 years in good health and CMV-seropositive. The sequenced sample was PBMCs. V and J are TRBV6-1 and TRBJ2-7; 10 nucleotides align to TRBD2. CDR3 amino acids: CAILAGAAYEQYF. The CDR3 DNA is TGTGCCATTCTAGCGGGGGCCGCCTACGAGCAGTACTTC.